This T cell receptor (beta chain) appears in the sequencing data of a study of OX40 agonist ivuxolimab in advanced cancers. CDR1 SNHLY and CDR2 FYNNEI come from the germline V gene. The V and J ends lost 7 bases and 4 bases, in that order; junction bases with no gene match: 6. This CDR3 has 13 residues. Assay used: immunoSEQ multiplex PCR; TCRdb lists only in-frame clones, some missing. The table shows 90,000 or so clones, with more than 75% occurring only once. The gene calls are TRBV2 and TRBJ1-2; 7 bases are a match to TRBD1. The receptor comes from an adult with an advanced solid tumor such as melanoma, head and neck, liver or kidney cancer. Sequencing used CD4+ or CD8+ T cells sorted from blood, obtained in a trial of the OX40 agonist ivuxolimab. In DNA form, the CDR3 reads TGTGCCAGCACTGACAGGGTGGGCTATGGCTACACCTTC. Its translation is CASTDRVGYGYTF.